This T cell receptor delta chain was profiled in a study of gamma-delta chains in newborns, infants, children. About the study: Microbial exposure reportedly drives polyclonal innate γδ T cell expansion after birth.

TCRdb re-identified clones in the reads via CATT. The sample consists of roughly 14,000 delta-chain clones, about 7% of them appearing once. V lost 0 bases, J lost 3 bases, and 8 bases stayed unmatched. Germline lookup yields CDR1 GEAIGNYY and CDR2 EKD. The CDR3 has 19 residues. This clone has only a few counts. The source of this sequence is a child who was a newborn, infant or young child, either healthy, febrile or measles-vaccinated (not recorded which). The J gene is TRDJ3, the V gene TRDV2, with TRDD3 matching over 9 bases. The sample comprised blood. The CDR3 DNA sequence: TGTGCCTGTGACACCGTAGCCGGGGGATACCACTGGGACACCCGACAGATGTTTTTC. The encoded protein is CACDTVAGGYHWDTRQMFF.